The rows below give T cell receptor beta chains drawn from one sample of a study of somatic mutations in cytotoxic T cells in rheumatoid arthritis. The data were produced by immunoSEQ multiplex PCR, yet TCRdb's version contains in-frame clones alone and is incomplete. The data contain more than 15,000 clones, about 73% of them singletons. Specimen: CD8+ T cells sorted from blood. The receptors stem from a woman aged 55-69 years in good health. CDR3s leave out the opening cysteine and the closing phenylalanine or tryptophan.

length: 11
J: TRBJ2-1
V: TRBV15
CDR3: ATSSETGNEQF

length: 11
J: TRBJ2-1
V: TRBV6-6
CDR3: ASSYGGKNEQF

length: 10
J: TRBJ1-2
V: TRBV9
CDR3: ASSPPGYGYT

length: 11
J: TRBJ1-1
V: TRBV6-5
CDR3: ASSLQGGTEAF

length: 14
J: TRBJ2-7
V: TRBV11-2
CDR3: ASSLDRAGGTYEQY

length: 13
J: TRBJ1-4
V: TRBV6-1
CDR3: ASSEASGANEKLF

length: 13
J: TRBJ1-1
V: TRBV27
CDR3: ASRTASYPGTEAF

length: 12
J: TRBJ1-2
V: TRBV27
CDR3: ASSPSGPNYGYT

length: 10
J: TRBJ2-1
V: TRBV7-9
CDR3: ASSLPSNEQF

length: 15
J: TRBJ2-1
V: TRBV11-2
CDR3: ASSSGTSGRNYNEQF

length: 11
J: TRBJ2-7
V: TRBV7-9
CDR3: ASSDGRTYEQY

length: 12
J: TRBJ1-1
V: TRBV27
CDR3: ASSLTLMNTEAF

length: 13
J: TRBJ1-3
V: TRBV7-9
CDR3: ASTPPAGPGNTIY

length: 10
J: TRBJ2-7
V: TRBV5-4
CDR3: ASSYTRAEQY

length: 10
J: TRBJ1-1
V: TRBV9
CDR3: ASSKSGQGAF

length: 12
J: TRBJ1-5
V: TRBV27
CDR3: ASSPTGYNQPQH

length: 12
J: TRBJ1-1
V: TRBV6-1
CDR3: ASSEASETSEAF

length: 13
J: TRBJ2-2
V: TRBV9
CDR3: ASGSGTSETGELF

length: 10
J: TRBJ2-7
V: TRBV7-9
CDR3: ASSLDRNEQY

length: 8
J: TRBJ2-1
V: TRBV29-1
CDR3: SGTYNEQF

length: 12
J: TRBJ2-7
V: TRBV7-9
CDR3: ASSLSGTNNEQY

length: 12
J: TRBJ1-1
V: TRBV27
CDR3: ASSFFAGTVEAF

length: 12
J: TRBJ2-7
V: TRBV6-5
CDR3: ASSSPDIAYEQY

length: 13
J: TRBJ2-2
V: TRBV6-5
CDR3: ASSYSAQGGAELF